This T cell receptor (beta chain) was documented in a study of blood T cell repertoires in COVID-19. Overall study: Nucleic acid was either cDNA or gDNA, and it came from T cells, B-cell-depleted T cells, or PBMCs.

Patients of the Seattle cohort, enrolled during active infection, were followed longitudinally. Trimming left V 3 bases short and J 8 bases short, with 7 bases between. The germline V gene has CDR1 KGHSH and CDR2 LQKENI. CDR3 size: 12 residues. Using immunoSEQ multiplex PCR, the repertoire was profiled, and TCRdb retains in-frame clones only, with some absent. The sample has under 200,000 clones; just under 90% are singletons. The receptor was derived from a woman aged 70 to 79 with COVID-19, enrolled during active disease. The chain carries TRBV18 and TRBJ1-4; TRBD1 might be the D (5 bases). Sequencing was performed on peripheral blood. CDR3 sequence: CASSPGPEKLFF. The DNA of the CDR3 is TGTGCCAGCTCACCGGGGCCCGAAAAACTGTTTTTT.